This TCR beta chain is from a study of shared clonotypes between healthy human individuals. As for the study in general: A couple of female and a few male donors aged 18 to 49 were enrolled.

The unsorted PBMC replicate PCRs were performed with around 310 ng DNA, tens of thousands of T cell genomes. Data came from immunoSEQ multiplex PCR; TCRdb stores just in-frame clones and leaves some out. Of 400,000 to 500,000 clones listed, around 80% are singletons. The V and J ends lost 4 bases and 12 bases respectively, with 13 bases between them. CDR3 length: 12 amino acids. Every one of the donors was a Caucasian adult that lived in Nashville, Tennessee. With unsorted samples, genomic DNA was obtained from tens of millions of PBMCs. The source material was PBMCs. The sequence was obtained from a woman aged 40 to 55 in good health. Some clones in this sample may be carry-over from other donors' samples. The rearrangement joins TRBV23-1 to TRBJ2-1; D is possibly TRBD1 or TRBD2 (6 bases each). TRBV23-1 is given ORF status, its function remaining uncertain. This CDR3 is CASSRGRGLQFF. The CDR3 DNA is TGCGCCAGCAGTCGGGGCCGGGGGCTGCAGTTCTTC.